The 24 T cell receptor beta chains below all came from one sample that was sequenced in a study of T-cell memory formation after mild COVID-19. One entry per CDR3 protein results from TCRdb running MiXCR on the 5' RACE reads. This table holds fewer than 300,000 distinct CDR3 sequences, about a sixth found once. The sequenced material came from PBMCs or a T cell subset sorted from them (not recorded which). All receptors derive from a man aged 18 to 30 who had mild COVID-19 (a few samples of this study predate the infection). Cell type and time point are not known.

This chain joins TRBV6-4 and TRBJ2-6; 8 positions match TRBD1. The CDR3 covers 18 residues. Per germline, CDR1 MRHNA and CDR2 SNTAGT. The trim removed 3 bases at V and 2 bases at J, leaving 9 bases unmatched. Here the CDR3 DNA reads TGTGCCAGCAGTGAACAGGGGGATTGGGGGCCTGGGGCCAACGTCCTGACTTTC. It yields the protein CASSEQGDWGPGANVLTF.

This clonotype has only a few counts. V gene TRBV6-6 combines with J gene TRBJ2-7; TRBD2 agrees at 10 bases. The CDR3 is 15 amino acids. V trimming: 7 bases; J trimming: 3 bases; junction bases outside the gene matches: 9. Germline V gene data show CDR1 as MNHNY and CDR2 as SVGAGI (reference sequence). As DNA, the CDR3 is TGTGCCAGCACCCGCGGCGCTAGCGGGGGCTACGAGCAGTACGTC. Its translation is CASTRGASGGYEQYV.

This clonotype occurred a few times. This sequence joins TRBV20-1 and TRBJ2-3, with D unclear. V was shortened by 6 bases and J by 4 bases, with 8 bases between the two germline ends. Germline V CDR1 and CDR2: DFQATT, SNEGSKA (reference sequence). The CDR3 totals 11 residues. DNA of the CDR3: TGCAGTGCCGGCGCCCCAGATACGCAGTATTTT. Encoded protein: CSAGAPDTQYF.

Only a few counts were recorded for this clonotype. This chain connects TRBV5-1 to TRBJ2-4; 8 bases match TRBD2. Germline trimming cut 0 bases from V and 10 bases from J; bases unmatched to any gene: 3. Looked up from germline, CDR1 is SGHRS and CDR2 is YFSETQ. CDR3 length: 13 amino acids. CDR3 sequence (DNA): TGCGCCAGCAGCTTGGTTGCGGGGGGAATTCAGTACTTC. Translated, it gives CASSLVAGGIQYF.

This chain links TRBV6-2 or TRBV6-3 with TRBJ1-1; the match to TRBD1 covers 8 bases. The CDR3 length is 16 residues. CDR1 MNHEY and CDR2 SVGEGT come from the germline V gene. V was pared by 5 bases and J by 7 bases, with 15 bases of the junction left unmatched. The CDR3 loop is CASSATQGAQAYEAFF. The CDR3 DNA reads TGTGCCAGCAGTGCTACTCAGGGGGCGCAGGCATATGAAGCTTTCTTT.

The sample holds a few counts of this clonotype. The chain couples TRBV7-2 to TRBJ2-1; D is unresolved. Germline values: CDR1 SGHTA, CDR2 FQGNSA. The CDR3 sequence is 11 residues long. Trimming took off 2 bases at V and 16 bases at J, with 12 bases between the two ends. DNA for the CDR3: TGTGCCAGCAGCTTATCCGTCCTACAATTCTTC. Translating gives CASSLSVLQFF.

J is TRBJ1-3 and V is TRBV4-2; TRBD1 aligns across 8 bases. CDR1 LGHNA and CDR2 YNFKEQ come from the germline V gene. Trimming took 4 bases from V and 4 from J; bases not matched to a gene: 3. This CDR3 contains 14 residues. CDR3 protein: CASSPGGPGNTIYF. The CDR3 DNA reads as TGTGCCAGCAGCCCAGGGGGCCCGGGAAACACCATATATTTT.

The chain combines TRBV4-1 with TRBJ2-7; TRBD1 matches 7 bases. The CDR3 runs to 14 residues. V lost 3 bases, J lost 1 base, and 3 bases stayed unmatched. The germline V gene encodes CDR1 MGHRA and CDR2 YSYEKL. In nucleotides, the CDR3 is TGCGCCAGCAGCCACCCGGGACAGTCCTACGAGCAGTACTTC. Its protein is CASSHPGQSYEQYF.

This sequence joins TRBV10-3 and TRBJ1-1, with a possible D match to TRBD1 (5 bases). V gave up 11 bases and J gave up 5 bases, with 21 bases separating them. Per the germline V gene, CDR1 is ENHRY and CDR2 is SYGVKD. The CDR3 runs to 14 residues. CDR3 coding DNA: TGTGCCGCCGGGACCGACCGTTGGGATACTGAAGCTTTCTTT. Its translation is CAAGTDRWDTEAFF.

This clonotype was found a few times. V usage is TRBV5-1 and J usage is TRBJ2-1; TRBD1 matches 9 bases. Germline CDR1 reads SGHRS; CDR2 reads YFSETQ. The trim removed 0 bases at V and 2 bases at J, leaving 6 bases unmatched. The CDR3 sequence is 17 residues long. This CDR3 reads CASSLDGTGKPYNEQFF. The DNA for the CDR3 is TGCGCCAGCAGCTTGGATGGGACAGGGAAACCCTACAATGAGCAGTTCTTC.

The J gene is TRBJ1-2, the V gene TRBV7-2; perhaps TRBD1 as D (5 bases). V lost 3 bases to trimming and J lost 3 bases, with 14 bases between them. CDR3 length: 15 amino acids. CDR1 and CDR2 from the germline V gene are SGHTA and FQGNSA. Here the CDR3 DNA reads TGTGCCAGCAGCTTTGGGGCGGGGGGAGACTATGGCTACACCTTC. Translated, it gives CASSFGAGGDYGYTF.

V and J are TRBV6-2 or TRBV6-3 and TRBJ2-7; D ambiguous. V was clipped by 6 bases and J by 6 bases, with 18 bases between them. The germline V gene has CDR1 MNHEY and CDR2 SVGEGT. This CDR3 has 14 residues. The CDR3 DNA follows: TGTGCCAGCAGAGAAAATACTTCCGGGCGCGAGCAGTACTTC. Its translation is CASRENTSGREQYF.

The chain is built from TRBV20-1 and TRBJ2-5; 11 bases match TRBD1. The trim removed 6 bases at V and 6 bases at J, leaving 12 bases unmatched. Germline V lookup: CDR1 DFQATT, CDR2 SNEGSKA (reference sequence). The CDR3 has 15 amino acids. The CDR3 nucleotides are TGCAGTGCCTATCCGGGACAGGGGGAAGGAAAGACCCAGTACTTC. It specifies CSAYPGQGEGKTQYF.

This clonotype appeared many times. The V gene is TRBV5-1, the J gene TRBJ2-6, with D unresolved. Germline loops: CDR1 SGHRS, CDR2 YFSETQ. The CDR3 consists of 15 residues. Between the trimmed V and J ends, which lost 0 bases and 1 base, there was a span of 5 bases. CDR3 protein: CASSLGRSGANVLTF. Written as DNA, the CDR3 is TGCGCCAGCAGCTTGGGACGATCTGGGGCCAACGTCCTGACTTTC.

This clonotype occurred a few times. V gene TRBV29-1 combines with J gene TRBJ2-1, with 9 bases that match TRBD1. The CDR3 has 14 amino acids. The junction had 6 bases not matched to a gene; V was cut back by 6 bases and J by 3 bases. CDR1 and CDR2 from the germline V gene are SQVTM and ANQGSEA. The CDR3: CSVLRQGGYNEQFF. The CDR3 bases are TGCAGCGTCCTAAGACAGGGGGGCTACAATGAGCAGTTCTTC.

This clonotype showed up just a few times. J is TRBJ1-6 and V is TRBV13; 9 nucleotides match TRBD1. The CDR3 sequence is 15 residues long. CDR1 and CDR2 (germline): PRHDT, FYEKMQ (reference sequence). V lost 3 bases to trimming and J lost 5 bases; unmatched junction nucleotides: 2. The CDR3 reads CASSFGTGNNSPLHF. The CDR3 nucleotides are TGTGCCAGCAGCTTCGGGACAGGGAATAATTCACCCCTCCACTTT.

The genes are TRBV27 and TRBJ1-5; D might be TRBD1 (5 bases). CDR1 and CDR2 (germline): MNHEY, SMNVEV (reference sequence). V was clipped by 5 bases and J by 3 bases, with 20 bases between them. This CDR3 region has 17 residues. The CDR3 reads CASSPNGAGVDNQPQHF. CDR3 coding DNA: TGTGCCAGCAGTCCTAATGGGGCAGGAGTGGACAATCAGCCCCAGCATTTT.

The chain recombines TRBV6-2 or TRBV6-3 with TRBJ2-4; 8 bases match TRBD1. CDR3 size: 13 residues. Germline V gives CDR1 MNHEY, CDR2 SVGEGT. The V gene end was trimmed by 4 bases and the J gene end by 8 bases; junction bases not matched to a gene: 4. This CDR3 reads CASSWDRSYIQYF. CDR3 nucleotides: TGTGCCAGCAGTTGGGACAGGAGCTACATTCAGTACTTC.

A few counts support this clonotype. The V call is TRBV5-1, the J call TRBJ1-1, with D hard to call. Germline values: CDR1 SGHRS, CDR2 YFSETQ. The CDR3 sequence is 14 residues long. V was cut by 0 bases and J by 1 base, with 7 bases left in between. DNA for the CDR3: TGCGCCAGCAGCTTGGGGTCAGGGAACACTGAAGCTTTCTTT. Translation: CASSLGSGNTEAFF.

The chain employs TRBV7-9 and TRBJ2-7, with D maybe TRBD1 (6 bases). This CDR3 has 12 residues. The V gene's germline CDR1 is SEHNR and CDR2 FQNEAQ (reference sequence). Trimming left V 7 bases short and J 2 bases short, with 9 bases between. CDR3 region: CASTDRAYEQYF. The CDR3 DNA reads as TGTGCCAGCACGGACAGAGCCTACGAGCAGTACTTC.

This clonotype has just a few counts. This chain links TRBV5-1 with TRBJ1-1; no definite D call. V shed 0 bases and J shed 2 bases, with 8 bases lying between them. Looked up from germline, CDR1 is SGHRS and CDR2 is YFSETQ. There are 14 residues in the CDR3. The CDR3 DNA is TGCGCCAGCAGCTTGGTCCCAGCCAACACTGAAGCTTTCTTT. Protein product: CASSLVPANTEAFF.

V and J are TRBV10-3 and TRBJ2-3; D is ambiguous. The CDR3 contains 14 residues. V dropped 0 bases and J dropped 5 bases, with 9 bases sitting between them. Germline lookup yields CDR1 ENHRY and CDR2 SYGVKD. CDR3 DNA sequence: TGTGCCATCAGTGAGTCTAGAGGCGGAGATACGCAGTATTTT. Translation: CAISESRGGDTQYF.

This clonotype was recorded many times. The chain carries TRBV28 and TRBJ1-1, with D perhaps matching TRBD1 (6 bases). With 2 bases removed from V and 3 bases from J, the gap between germline ends came to 7 bases. Germline CDR1 MDHEN, CDR2 SYDVKM. The CDR3 loop spans 13 amino acids. The CDR3: CASSLAGDTEAFF. The CDR3 bases are TGTGCCAGCAGTTTAGCAGGGGACACTGAAGCTTTCTTT.

This clonotype was observed at least ten times. V usage is TRBV14 and J usage is TRBJ2-1; D possibly corresponds to TRBD2 (5 bases). This CDR3 spans 15 amino acids. V was pared by 5 bases and J by 0 bases, with 11 bases between. Germline-derived CDR1 and CDR2 are SGHDN and FVKESK. CDR3: CASSALGSSYNEQFF. CDR3 nucleotide sequence: TGTGCCAGCAGCGCACTAGGGAGCTCCTACAATGAGCAGTTCTTC.